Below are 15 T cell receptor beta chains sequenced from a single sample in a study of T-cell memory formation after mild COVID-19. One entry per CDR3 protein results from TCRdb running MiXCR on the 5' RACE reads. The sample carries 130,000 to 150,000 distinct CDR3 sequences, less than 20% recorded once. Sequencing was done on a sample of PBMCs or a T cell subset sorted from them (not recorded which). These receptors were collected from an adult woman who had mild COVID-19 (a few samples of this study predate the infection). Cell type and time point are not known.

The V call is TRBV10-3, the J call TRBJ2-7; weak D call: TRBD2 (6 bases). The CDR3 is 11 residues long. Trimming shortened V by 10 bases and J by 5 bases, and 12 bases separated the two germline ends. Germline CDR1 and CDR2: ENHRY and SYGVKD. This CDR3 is CATGVADEQYF. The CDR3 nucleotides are TGTGCCACCGGGGTAGCGGACGAGCAGTACTTC.

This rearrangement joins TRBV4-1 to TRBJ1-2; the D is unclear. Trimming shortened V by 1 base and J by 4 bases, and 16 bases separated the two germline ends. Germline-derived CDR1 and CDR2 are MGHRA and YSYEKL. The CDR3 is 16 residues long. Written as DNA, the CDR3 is TGCGCCAGCAGCCAAGGGTCGGGATGGCAGACCTATGGCTACACCTTC. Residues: CASSQGSGWQTYGYTF.

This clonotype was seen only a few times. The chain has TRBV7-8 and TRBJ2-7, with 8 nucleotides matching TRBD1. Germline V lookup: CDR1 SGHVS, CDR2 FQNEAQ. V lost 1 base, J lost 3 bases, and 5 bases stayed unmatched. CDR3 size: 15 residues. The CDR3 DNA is TGTGCCAGCAGCTTAGAAACCGGGACAGGCTACGAGCAGTACTTC. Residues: CASSLETGTGYEQYF. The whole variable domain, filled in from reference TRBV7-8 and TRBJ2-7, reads GAGVSQSPRYKVAKRGQDVALRCDPISGHVSLFWYQQALGQGPEFLTYFQNEAQLDKSGLPSDRFFAERPEGSVSTLKIQRTQQEDSAVYLCASSLETGTGYEQYFGPGTRLTVT.

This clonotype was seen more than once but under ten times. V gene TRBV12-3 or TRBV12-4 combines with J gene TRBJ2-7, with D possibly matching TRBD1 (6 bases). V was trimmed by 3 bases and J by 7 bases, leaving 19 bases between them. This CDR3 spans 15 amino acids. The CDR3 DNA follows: TGTGCCAGCAGTTTTACGGACAGTCTCCCTGGGGAGCAGTACTTC. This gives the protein CASSFTDSLPGEQYF.

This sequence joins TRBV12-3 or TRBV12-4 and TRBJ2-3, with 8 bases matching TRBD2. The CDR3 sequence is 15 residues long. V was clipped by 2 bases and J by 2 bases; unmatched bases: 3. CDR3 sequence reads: CASSLRRGATDTQYF. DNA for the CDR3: TGTGCCAGCAGTTTACGGCGGGGGGCCACAGATACGCAGTATTTT.

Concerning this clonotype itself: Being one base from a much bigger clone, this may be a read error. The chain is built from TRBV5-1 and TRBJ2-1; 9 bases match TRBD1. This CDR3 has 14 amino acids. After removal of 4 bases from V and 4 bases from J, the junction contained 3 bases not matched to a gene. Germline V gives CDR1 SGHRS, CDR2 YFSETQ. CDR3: CASSRDRDYNEQFF. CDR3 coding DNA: TGCGCCAGCAGCCGGGACAGGGATTACAATGAGCAGTTCTTC.

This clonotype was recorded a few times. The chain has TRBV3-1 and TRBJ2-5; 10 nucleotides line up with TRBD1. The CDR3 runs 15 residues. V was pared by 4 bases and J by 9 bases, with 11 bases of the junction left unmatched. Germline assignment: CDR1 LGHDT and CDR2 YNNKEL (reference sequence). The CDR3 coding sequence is TGTGCCAGCAGCCTCACTCAGGACAGGGGGAGGGCCCAGTACTTC. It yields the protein CASSLTQDRGRAQYF.

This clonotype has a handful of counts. CDR3 DNA sequence: TGCAGTGCTAGAGTAGGGGGTGGGAACACTGAAGCTTTCTTT. This codes for CSARVGGGNTEAFF. V and J are TRBV20-1 and TRBJ1-1, with D possibly matching TRBD1 (6 bases). The CDR3 length is 14 residues. Germline-derived CDR1 and CDR2 are DFQATT and SNEGSKA (reference sequence). Trimming removed 1 base at V and 1 base at J, with 10 bases between.

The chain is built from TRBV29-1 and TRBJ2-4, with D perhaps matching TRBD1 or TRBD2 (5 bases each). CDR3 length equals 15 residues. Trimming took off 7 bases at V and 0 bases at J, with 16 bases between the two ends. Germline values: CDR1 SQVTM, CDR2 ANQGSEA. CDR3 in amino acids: CSARGTLLAKNIQYF. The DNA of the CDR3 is TGCAGCGCCCGAGGGACGCTACTAGCCAAAAACATTCAGTACTTC. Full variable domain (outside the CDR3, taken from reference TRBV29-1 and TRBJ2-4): SAVISQKPSRDICQRGTSLTIQCQVDSQVTMMFWYRQQPGQSLTLIATANQGSEATYESGFVIDKFPISRPNLTFSTLTVSNMSPEDSSIYLCSARGTLLAKNIQYFGAGTRLSVL.

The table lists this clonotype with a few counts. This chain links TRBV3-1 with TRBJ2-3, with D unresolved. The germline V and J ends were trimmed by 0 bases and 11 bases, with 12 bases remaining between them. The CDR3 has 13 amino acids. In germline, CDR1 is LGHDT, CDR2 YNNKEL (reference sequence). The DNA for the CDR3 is TGTGCCAGCAGCCAAGAAAAATCCCGTGGGCAGTATTTT. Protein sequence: CASSQEKSRGQYF.

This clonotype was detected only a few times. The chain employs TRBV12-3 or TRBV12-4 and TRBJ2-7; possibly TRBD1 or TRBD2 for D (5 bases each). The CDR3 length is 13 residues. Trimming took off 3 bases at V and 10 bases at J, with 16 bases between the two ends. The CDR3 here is CASSLGTLLAQYF. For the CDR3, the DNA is TGTGCCAGCAGTTTGGGGACCCTCTTGGCCCAGTACTTC.

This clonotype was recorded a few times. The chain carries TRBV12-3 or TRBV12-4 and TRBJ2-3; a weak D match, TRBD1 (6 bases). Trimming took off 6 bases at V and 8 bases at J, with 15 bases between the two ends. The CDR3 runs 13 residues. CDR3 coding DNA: TGTGCCAGCAGGGCAACAGGGCAGAGTACGCAGTATTTT. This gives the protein CASRATGQSTQYF.

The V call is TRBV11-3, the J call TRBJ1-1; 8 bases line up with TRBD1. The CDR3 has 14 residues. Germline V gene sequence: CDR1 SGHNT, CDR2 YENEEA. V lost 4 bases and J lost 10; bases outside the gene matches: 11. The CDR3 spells CASSSTRTGFRAFF. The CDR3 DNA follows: TGTGCCAGCAGCTCAACGAGGACAGGGTTCCGAGCTTTCTTT.

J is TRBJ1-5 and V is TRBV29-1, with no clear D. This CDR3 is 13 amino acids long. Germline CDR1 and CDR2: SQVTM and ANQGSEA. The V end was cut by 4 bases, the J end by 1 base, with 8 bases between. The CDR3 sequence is CSVGSRSNQPQHF. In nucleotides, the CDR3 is TGCAGCGTTGGTTCCAGGAGCAATCAGCCCCAGCATTTT.

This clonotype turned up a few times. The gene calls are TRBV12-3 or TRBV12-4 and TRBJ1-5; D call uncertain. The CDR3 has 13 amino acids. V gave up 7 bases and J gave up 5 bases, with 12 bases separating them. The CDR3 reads CASTTDLYQPQHF. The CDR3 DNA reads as TGTGCCAGCACGACGGACCTATATCAGCCCCAGCATTTT.